This T cell receptor beta chain was sequenced during a study of Ad26.COV2.S vaccination and SARS-CoV-2 variants. Overall study context: In the COV1001 trial, the donor was in the Ad26.COV2.S arm.

This sample's treatment: 19 received Ad26.COV2.S at low or high dose, single or two shots; about 5 received placebo; per-sample allocation not given. Collection of samples fell on day 63 after the first vaccine or placebo injection. Data came from immunoSEQ multiplex PCR; TCRdb stores just in-frame clones and leaves some out. The sample yields nearly 400,000 clones, 89% seen once. Study outcomes and limitations: Breadth, reportedly substantial, characterized the spike-specific CD8+ and CD4+ T cell responses after vaccination.

Notes on this clone: Its antigen is still unknown.

The source material was peripheral blood, sampled in a trial of Ad26.COV2.S vaccine versus placebo. The receptor's source is a person aged 18-60 years who received the Ad26.COV2.S COVID-19 vaccine or a placebo.

The CDR3 is CASSHRARAGELFF. The CDR3 DNA is TGTGCCAGCAGCCACAGAGCGCGGGCCGGGGAGCTGTTTTTT. The V gene is TRBV3-1 (or the pseudogene TRBV3-2), the J gene TRBJ2-2; tentatively, D is TRBD2 (5 bases). Between the trimmed V and J ends, which lost 3 bases and 6 bases, there was a span of 11 bases. The CDR3 covers 14 residues. The germline gives CDR1 LGHDT, CDR2 YNNKEL (reference sequence).